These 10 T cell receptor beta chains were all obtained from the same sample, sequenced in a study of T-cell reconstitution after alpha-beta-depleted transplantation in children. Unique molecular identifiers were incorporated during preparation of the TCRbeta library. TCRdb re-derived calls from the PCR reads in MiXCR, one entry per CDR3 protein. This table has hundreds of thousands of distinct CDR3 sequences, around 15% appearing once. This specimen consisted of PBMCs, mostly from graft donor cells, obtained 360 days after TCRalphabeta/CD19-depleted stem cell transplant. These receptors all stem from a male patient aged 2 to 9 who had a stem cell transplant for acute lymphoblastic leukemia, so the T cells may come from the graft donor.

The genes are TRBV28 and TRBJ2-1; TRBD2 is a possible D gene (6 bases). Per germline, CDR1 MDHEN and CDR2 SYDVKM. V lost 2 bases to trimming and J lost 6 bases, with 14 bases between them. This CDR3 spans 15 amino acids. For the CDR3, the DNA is TGTGCCAGCAGTTTAGTGGCGGGATTTATCAATGAGCAGTTCTTC. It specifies CASSLVAGFINEQFF.

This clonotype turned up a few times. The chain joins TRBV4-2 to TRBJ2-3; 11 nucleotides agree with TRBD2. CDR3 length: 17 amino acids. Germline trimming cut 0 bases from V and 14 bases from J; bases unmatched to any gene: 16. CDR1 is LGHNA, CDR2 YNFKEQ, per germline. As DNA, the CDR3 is TGTGCCAGCAGCCAAGAAACTAGCGGGAGTAGATTTCGGAAGCCGTATTTT. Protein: CASSQETSGSRFRKPYF.

The CDR3 DNA follows: TGCGCCAGCAGCCAGGCCGGGACTAGCGGACCCGCGGGAGAGCAGTACTTC. It yields the protein CASSQAGTSGPAGEQYF. The V and J genes are TRBV5-1 and TRBJ2-7; the match to TRBD2 covers 11 bases. V trimming: 4 bases; J trimming: 7 bases; junction bases outside the gene matches: 16. This CDR3 comprises 17 residues. Looked up from germline, CDR1 is SGHRS and CDR2 is YFSETQ.

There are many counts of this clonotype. The CDR3 DNA sequence: TGCAGTGCTAGGGCGAAGCGGGAGGGCCGGAGCTCCTACAATGAGCAGTTCTTC. Translating gives CSARAKREGRSSYNEQFF. This chain uses TRBV20-1 with TRBJ2-1, with 10 nucleotides matching TRBD2. The V and J ends lost 3 bases and 0 bases, in that order; junction bases with no gene match: 11. Looked up from germline, CDR1 is DFQATT and CDR2 is SNEGSKA (reference sequence). This CDR3 contains 18 residues.

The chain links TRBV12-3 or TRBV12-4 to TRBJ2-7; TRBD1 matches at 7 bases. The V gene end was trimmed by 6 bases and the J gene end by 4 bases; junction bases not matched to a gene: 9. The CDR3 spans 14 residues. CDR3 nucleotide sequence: TGTGCCAGCAGCCGGACAGGTCGGGGTTACGAGCAGTACTTC. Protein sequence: CASSRTGRGYEQYF.

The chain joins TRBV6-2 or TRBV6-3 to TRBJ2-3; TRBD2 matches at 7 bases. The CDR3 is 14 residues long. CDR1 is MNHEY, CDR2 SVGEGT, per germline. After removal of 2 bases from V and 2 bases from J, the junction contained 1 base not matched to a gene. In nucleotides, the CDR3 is TGTGCCAGCAGTTACGGACTAGACACAGATACGCAGTATTTT. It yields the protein CASSYGLDTDTQYF.

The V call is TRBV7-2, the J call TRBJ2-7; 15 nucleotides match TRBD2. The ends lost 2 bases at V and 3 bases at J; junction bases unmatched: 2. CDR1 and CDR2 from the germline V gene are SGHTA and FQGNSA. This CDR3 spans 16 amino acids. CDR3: CASSLRTSGRVYEQYF. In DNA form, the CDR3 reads TGTGCCAGCAGCTTAAGGACTAGCGGGAGGGTCTACGAGCAGTACTTC.

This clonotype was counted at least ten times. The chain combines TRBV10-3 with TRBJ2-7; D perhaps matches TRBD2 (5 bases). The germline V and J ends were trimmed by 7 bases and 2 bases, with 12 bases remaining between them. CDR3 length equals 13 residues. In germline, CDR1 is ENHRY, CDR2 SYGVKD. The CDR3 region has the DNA TGTGCCATCAAAGGAGGCAGCACCTACGAGCAGTACTTC. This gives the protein CAIKGGSTYEQYF.

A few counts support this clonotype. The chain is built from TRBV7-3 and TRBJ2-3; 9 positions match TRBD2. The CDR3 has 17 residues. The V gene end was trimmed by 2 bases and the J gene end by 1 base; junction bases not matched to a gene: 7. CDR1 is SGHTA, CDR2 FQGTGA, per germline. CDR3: CASSLVAGAAGTDTQYF. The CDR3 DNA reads TGTGCCAGCAGCTTAGTAGCGGGAGCTGCGGGCACAGATACGCAGTATTTT.

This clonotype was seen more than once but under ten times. The CDR3 here is CASSRLEWKPGLAAYEQYF. The CDR3 nucleotides read TGTGCCAGCAGCCGCCTCGAGTGGAAACCGGGGCTAGCGGCCTACGAGCAGTACTTC. This rearrangement joins TRBV28 to TRBJ2-7, with 7 bases aligning to TRBD2. CDR1 and CDR2 from the germline V gene are MDHEN and SYDVKM. The V segment lost 6 bases and the J segment 2 bases; nucleotides outside the gene matches: 22. The CDR3 is 19 amino acids.